These T cell receptor beta chains were read from a single sample in a study of Ad26.COV2.S vaccination and SARS-CoV-2 variants. Some clones are missing from TCRdb's copy, which holds only in-frame ones; the method was immunoSEQ multiplex PCR. The sample lists some 480,000 clones; approximately 88% were seen once. Sequencing used peripheral blood, obtained in a trial of Ad26.COV2.S vaccine versus placebo. All receptors derive from a person aged 18-65 years who received the Ad26.COV2.S COVID-19 vaccine or a placebo. CDR3s include the opening cysteine and the closing phenylalanine or tryptophan. Where a row states a size, it is once, few, many or the class of an expanded clone; other rows omit it.

j_gene: TRBJ1-2
abundance: -
v_gene: TRBV28
CDR3aa: CASHTQGRENNPGLYGYTF

j_gene: TRBJ2-3
abundance: -
v_gene: TRBV24-1
CDR3aa: CATSRGLAVSTDTQYF

j_gene: TRBJ2-7
abundance: -
v_gene: TRBV5-1
CDR3aa: CASSLAGRGSYEQYF

j_gene: TRBJ2-1
abundance: -
v_gene: TRBV24-1
CDR3aa: CATSPGQSYNEQFF

j_gene: TRBJ2-1
abundance: -
v_gene: TRBV4-3
CDR3aa: CASSQDKGSSYNEQFF

j_gene: TRBJ2-7
abundance: -
v_gene: TRBV6-5
CDR3aa: CASSYSGGEAYEQYF

j_gene: TRBJ2-1
abundance: -
v_gene: TRBV15
CDR3aa: CATSRTQGKNEQFF

j_gene: TRBJ1-1
abundance: -
v_gene: TRBV20-1
CDR3aa: CSARDPGGAFF

j_gene: TRBJ2-2
abundance: few
v_gene: TRBV14
CDR3aa: CASSQVRVAGELFF

j_gene: TRBJ2-1
abundance: -
v_gene: TRBV7-2
CDR3aa: CASSAGLANYNEQFF

j_gene: TRBJ1-2
abundance: -
v_gene: TRBV2
CDR3aa: CASSEEWDYGYTF

j_gene: TRBJ1-1
abundance: -
v_gene: TRBV20-1
CDR3aa: CSASAAEAFF